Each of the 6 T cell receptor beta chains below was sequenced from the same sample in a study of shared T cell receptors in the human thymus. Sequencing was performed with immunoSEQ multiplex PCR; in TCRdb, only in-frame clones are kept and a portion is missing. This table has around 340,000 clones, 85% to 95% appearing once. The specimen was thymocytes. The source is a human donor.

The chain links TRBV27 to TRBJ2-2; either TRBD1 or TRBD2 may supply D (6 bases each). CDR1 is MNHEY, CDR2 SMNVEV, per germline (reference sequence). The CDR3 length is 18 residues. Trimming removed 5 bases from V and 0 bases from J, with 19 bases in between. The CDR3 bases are TGTGCCAGCAGTCCCGGGGGCAGCGTGGGGTCGAACACCGGGGAGCTGTTTTTT. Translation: CASSPGGSVGSNTGELFF.

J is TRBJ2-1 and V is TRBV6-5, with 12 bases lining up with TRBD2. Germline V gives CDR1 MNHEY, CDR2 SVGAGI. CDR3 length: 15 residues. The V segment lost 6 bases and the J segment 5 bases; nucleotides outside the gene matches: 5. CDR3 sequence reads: CASRRTSGKNNEQFF. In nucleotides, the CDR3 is TGTGCCAGCAGACGGACTAGCGGGAAGAACAATGAGCAGTTCTTC.

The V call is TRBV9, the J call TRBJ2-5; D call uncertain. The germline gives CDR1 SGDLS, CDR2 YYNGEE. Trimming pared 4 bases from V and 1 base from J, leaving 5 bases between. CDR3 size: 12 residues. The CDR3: CASSKSQETQYF. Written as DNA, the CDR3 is TGTGCCAGCAGCAAATCCCAAGAGACCCAGTACTTC.

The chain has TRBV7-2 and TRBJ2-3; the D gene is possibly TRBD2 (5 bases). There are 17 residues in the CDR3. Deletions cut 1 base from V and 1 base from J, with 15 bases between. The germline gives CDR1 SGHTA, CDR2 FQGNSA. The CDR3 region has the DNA TGTGCCAGCAGCTTAGGAGGCGGACTCGTGGGCACAGATACGCAGTATTTT. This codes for CASSLGGGLVGTDTQYF. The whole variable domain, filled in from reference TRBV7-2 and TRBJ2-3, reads GAGVSQSPSNKVTEKGKDVELRCDPISGHTALYWYRQSLGQGLEFLIYFQGNSAPDKSGLPSDRFSAERTGGSVSTLTIQRTQQEDSAVYLCASSLGGGLVGTDTQYFGPGTRLTVL.

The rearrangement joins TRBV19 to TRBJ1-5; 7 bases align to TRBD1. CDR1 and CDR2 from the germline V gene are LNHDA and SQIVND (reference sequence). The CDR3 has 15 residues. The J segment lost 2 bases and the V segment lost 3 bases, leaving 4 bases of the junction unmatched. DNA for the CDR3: TGTGCCAGTAGTATCGGGCAGGGGGGCAATCAGCCCCAGCATTTT. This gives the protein CASSIGQGGNQPQHF.

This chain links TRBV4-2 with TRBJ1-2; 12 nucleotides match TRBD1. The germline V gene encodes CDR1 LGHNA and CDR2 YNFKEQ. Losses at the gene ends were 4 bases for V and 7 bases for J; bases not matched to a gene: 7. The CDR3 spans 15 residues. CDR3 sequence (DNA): TGTGCCAGCAGCCGACCGGGACAGGGGGCGGCTGGCTACACCTTC. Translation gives CASSRPGQGAAGYTF.